This is a list of T cell receptor beta chains from one sample in a study of blood T cell repertoires in COVID-19. Clones were read by immunoSEQ multiplex PCR, and TCRdb kept only the in-frame ones, dropping some. Seen here are 100,000 to 150,000 clones, roughly nine tenths observed once, and the top ten hold approximately 7.2%. Input material: peripheral blood. The receptors here all came from a man in his 70s who had recovered from COVID-19. Each CDR3 is given with its conserved first and last residue. A D gene is named only where the DNA matches it firmly. Some rows mark clone size as missing; the rest say once, few, many or name a class of expanded clone.

J	D	size	V	CDR3	DNA
TRBJ2-7	-	-	TRBV30	CAWSVNRYYEQYF	TGTGCCTGGAGTGTTAACAGGTACTACGAGCAGTACTTC
TRBJ1-2	TRBD1	-	TRBV30	CAWRLSYRGDHYGYTF	TGTGCCTGGAGGCTCTCGTACAGGGGGGACCACTATGGCTACACCTTC
TRBJ2-1	TRBD2	-	TRBV5-1	CASSPTSGGYNEQFF	TGCGCCAGCAGCCCGACTAGCGGGGGGTACAATGAGCAGTTCTTC
TRBJ1-6	TRBD1	few	TRBV23-1	CASSGDRGNDSPLHF	TGCGCCAGCAGTGGCGACAGGGGAAACGATTCACCCCTCCACTTT
TRBJ1-2	-	-	TRBV7-3	CASSLTGGYGYTF	TGTGCCAGCAGCTTAACGGGGGGCTATGGCTACACCTTC
TRBJ1-5	-	-	TRBV18	CASSTGGSNQPQHF	TGTGCCAGCTCCACCGGCGGTAGCAATCAGCCCCAGCATTTT
TRBJ1-3	TRBD1	many	TRBV30	CAWSSTGQGTGNTIYF	TGTGCCTGGAGTTCGACCGGACAGGGGACGGGAAACACCATATATTTT
TRBJ1-1	-	-	TRBV18	CASSQGQRRTEAFF	TGTGCCAGCTCACAAGGACAGCGCAGAACTGAAGCTTTCTTT
TRBJ1-6	-	-	TRBV5-1	CASSLGQNSPLHF	TGCGCCAGCAGCTTGGGACAAAATTCACCCCTCCACTTT
TRBJ1-2	-	-	TRBV7-3	CASSPTSAGADYGYTF	TGTGCCAGCAGCCCAACGTCGGCGGGTGCGGACTATGGCTACACCTTC
TRBJ2-1	-	-	TRBV27	CASSLLGNEQFF	TGTGCCAGCAGTTTACTAGGCAATGAGCAGTTCTTC
TRBJ2-7	TRBD1	once	TRBV7-3	CASSRGQGGFNEQYF	TGTGCCAGCAGCCGTGGACAGGGGGGATTCAACGAGCAGTACTTC
TRBJ2-3	TRBD2	-	TRBV11-3	CASWNRGSHTQYF	TGTGCCAGCTGGAACCGCGGGAGCCATACGCAGTATTTT
TRBJ1-6	TRBD1	few	TRBV4-3	CASSHLDRENSPLHF	TGCGCCAGCAGCCACCTCGACAGGGAAAATTCACCCCTCCACTTT
TRBJ1-2	-	-	TRBV7-3	CASSPRGGFNYGYTF	TGTGCCAGCAGTCCTAGAGGGGGATTTAACTATGGCTACACCTTC
TRBJ2-1	TRBD2	-	TRBV5-4	CASSLAWAGGYNEQFF	TGTGCCAGCAGCTTGGCGTGGGCGGGAGGTTATAATGAGCAGTTCTTC
TRBJ2-3	-	-	TRBV7-7	CASSPGTDTQYF	TGTGCCAGCAGCCCGGGGACAGATACGCAGTATTTT
TRBJ1-2	TRBD1	-	TRBV3-1/TRBV3-2	CASRQDRGGGYTF	TGTGCCAGCAGACAGGACAGGGGCGGAGGCTACACCTTC
TRBJ1-3	-	few	TRBV12-2	CASRLEAEEPSGNTIYF	TGTGCAAGTCGCTTAGAGGCAGAGGAACCCTCTGGAAACACCATATATTTT
TRBJ2-5	TRBD1	once	TRBV29-1	CSVDNRGLGETQYF	TGCAGCGTTGACAACAGGGGGCTCGGAGAGACCCAGTACTTC
TRBJ1-2	-	-	TRBV7-8	CASSGGPSGYTF	TGTGCCAGCAGCGGCGGGCCTTCTGGCTACACCTTC
TRBJ2-3	TRBD2	-	TRBV3-1/TRBV3-2	CASSQSLGGAGTQYF	TGTGCCAGCAGCCAGTCTCTCGGGGGGGCAGGCACGCAGTATTTT
TRBJ1-2	-	few	TRBV19	CASSPTTYSYGYTF	TGTGCCAGTAGTCCGACCACATACAGTTATGGCTACACCTTC
TRBJ1-1	TRBD1	-	TRBV12-5	CASGAGGAESEAFF	TGTGCTAGTGGCGCAGGGGGCGCGGAGAGTGAAGCTTTCTTT
TRBJ2-2	-	few	TRBV7-2	CASRFRGSRRNTGELFF	TGTGCCAGCAGATTCCGGGGGTCTAGACGGAACACCGGGGAGCTGTTTTTT
TRBJ1-3	-	-	TRBV5-1	CASSLRSSGNTIYF	TGCGCCAGCAGCTTGCGCAGCTCTGGAAACACCATATATTTT
TRBJ1-2	-	once	TRBV3-1/TRBV3-2	CASSQGRQVYYGYTF	TGTGCCAGCAGCCAAGGTCGACAGGTATACTATGGCTACACCTTC
TRBJ2-2	TRBD1	-	TRBV27	CASSPRQGITGELFF	TGTGCCAGCAGTCCTAGACAGGGGATTACCGGGGAGCTGTTTTTT
TRBJ2-2	TRBD2	-	TRBV7-2	CASSLVAGAGELFF	TGTGCCAGCAGCTTAGTCGCGGGGGCCGGGGAGCTGTTTTTT